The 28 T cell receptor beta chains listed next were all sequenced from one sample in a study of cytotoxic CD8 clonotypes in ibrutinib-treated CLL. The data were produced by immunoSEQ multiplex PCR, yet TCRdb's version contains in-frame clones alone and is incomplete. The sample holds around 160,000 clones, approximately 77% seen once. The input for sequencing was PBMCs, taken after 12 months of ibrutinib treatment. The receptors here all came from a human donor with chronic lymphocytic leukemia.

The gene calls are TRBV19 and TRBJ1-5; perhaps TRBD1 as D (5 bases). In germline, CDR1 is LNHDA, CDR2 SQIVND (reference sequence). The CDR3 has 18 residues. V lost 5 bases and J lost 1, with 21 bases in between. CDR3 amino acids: CASSSGRGELWSNQPQHF. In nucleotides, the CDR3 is TGTGCCAGTAGTTCGGGAAGGGGCGAGTTGTGGAGCAATCAGCCCCAGCATTTT.

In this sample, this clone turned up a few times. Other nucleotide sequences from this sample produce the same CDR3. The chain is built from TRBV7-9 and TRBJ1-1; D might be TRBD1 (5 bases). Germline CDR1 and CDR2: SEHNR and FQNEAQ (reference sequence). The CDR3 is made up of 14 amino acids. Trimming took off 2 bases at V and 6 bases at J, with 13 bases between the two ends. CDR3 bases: TGTGCCAGCAGCTTACCCCGTGGGGGGGCTGAAGCTTTCTTT. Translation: CASSLPRGGAEAFF.

The CDR3: CASHVAGGDGELFF. CDR3 coding DNA: TGCGCCAGCCACGTCGCGGGAGGTGACGGGGAGCTGTTTTTT. The chain has TRBV5-1 and TRBJ2-2; TRBD2 aligns across 8 bases. CDR1 SGHRS and CDR2 YFSETQ come from the germline V gene. This CDR3 is 14 amino acids long. V lost 7 bases, J lost 7 bases, and 9 bases stayed unmatched.

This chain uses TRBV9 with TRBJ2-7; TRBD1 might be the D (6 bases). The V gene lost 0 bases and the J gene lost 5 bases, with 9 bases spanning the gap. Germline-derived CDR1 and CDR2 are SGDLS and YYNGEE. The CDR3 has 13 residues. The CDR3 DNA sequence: TGTGCCAGCAGCGTAGGACAGGCACACGAGCAGTACTTC. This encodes CASSVGQAHEQYF.

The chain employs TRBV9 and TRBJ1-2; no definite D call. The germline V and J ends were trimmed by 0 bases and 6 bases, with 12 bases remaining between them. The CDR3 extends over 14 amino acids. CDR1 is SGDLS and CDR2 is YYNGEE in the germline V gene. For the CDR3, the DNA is TGTGCCAGCAGCGTAGGTAGCAGGTTGAATGGCTACACCTTC. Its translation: CASSVGSRLNGYTF.

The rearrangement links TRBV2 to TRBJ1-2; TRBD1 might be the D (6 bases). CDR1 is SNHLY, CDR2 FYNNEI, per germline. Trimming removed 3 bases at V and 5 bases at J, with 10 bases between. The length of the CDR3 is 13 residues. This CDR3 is CASSEKGGYGYTF. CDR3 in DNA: TGTGCCAGCAGTGAGAAGGGGGGATATGGCTACACCTTC.

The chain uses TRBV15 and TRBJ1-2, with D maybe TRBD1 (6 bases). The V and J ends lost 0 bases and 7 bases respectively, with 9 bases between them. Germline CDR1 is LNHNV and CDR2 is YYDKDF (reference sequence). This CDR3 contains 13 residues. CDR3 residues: CATSREQGLGYTF. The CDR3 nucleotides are TGTGCCACCAGCAGAGAACAGGGCCTTGGCTACACCTTC.

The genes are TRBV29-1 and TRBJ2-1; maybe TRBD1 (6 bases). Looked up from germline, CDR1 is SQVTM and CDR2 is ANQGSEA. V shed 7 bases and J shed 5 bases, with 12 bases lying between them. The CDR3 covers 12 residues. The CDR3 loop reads CSARDNNNEQFF. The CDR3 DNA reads TGCAGCGCCCGGGACAACAACAATGAGCAGTTCTTC.

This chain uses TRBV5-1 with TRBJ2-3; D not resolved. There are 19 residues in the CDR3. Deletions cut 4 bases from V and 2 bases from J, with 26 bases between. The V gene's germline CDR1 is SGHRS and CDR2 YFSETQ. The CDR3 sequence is CASSALPPRPGGSTDTQYF. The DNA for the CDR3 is TGCGCCAGCAGCGCCTTACCCCCTAGACCAGGCGGCTCCACAGATACGCAGTATTTT.

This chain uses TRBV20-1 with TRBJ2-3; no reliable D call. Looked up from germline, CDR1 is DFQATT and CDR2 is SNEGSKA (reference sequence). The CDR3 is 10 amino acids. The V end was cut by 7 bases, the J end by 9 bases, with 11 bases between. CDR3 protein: CSVQPPTQYF. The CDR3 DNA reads TGCAGTGTACAGCCCCCAACGCAGTATTTT.

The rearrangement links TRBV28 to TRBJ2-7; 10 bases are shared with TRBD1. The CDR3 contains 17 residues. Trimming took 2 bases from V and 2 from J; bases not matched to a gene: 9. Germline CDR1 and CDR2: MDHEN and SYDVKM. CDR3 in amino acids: CASSLIFGTGDTYEQYF. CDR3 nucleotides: TGTGCCAGCAGTTTAATATTTGGGACAGGGGACACCTACGAGCAGTACTTC.

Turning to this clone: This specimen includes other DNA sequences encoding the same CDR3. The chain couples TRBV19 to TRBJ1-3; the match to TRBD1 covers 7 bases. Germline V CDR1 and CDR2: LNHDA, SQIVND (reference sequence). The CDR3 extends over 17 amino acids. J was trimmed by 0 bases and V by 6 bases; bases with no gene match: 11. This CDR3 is CASSRAGQVNSGNTIYF. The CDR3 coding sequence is TGTGCCAGTAGCCGGGCCGGACAGGTGAACTCTGGAAACACCATATATTTT. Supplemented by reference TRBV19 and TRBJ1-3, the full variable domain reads DGGITQSPKYLFRKEGQNVTLSCEQNLNHDAMYWYRQDPGQGLRLIYYSQIVNDFQKGDIAEGYSVSREKKESFPLTVTSAQKNPTAFYLCASSRAGQVNSGNTIYFGEGSWLTVV.

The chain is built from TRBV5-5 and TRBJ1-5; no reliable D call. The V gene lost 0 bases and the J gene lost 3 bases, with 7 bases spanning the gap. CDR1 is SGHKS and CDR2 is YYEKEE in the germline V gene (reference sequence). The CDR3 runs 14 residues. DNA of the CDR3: TGTGCCAGCAGCTTGGGAGGGCACAATCAGCCCCAGCATTTT. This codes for CASSLGGHNQPQHF.

The CDR3 reads CASSLLHAGAGTGELFF. The CDR3 DNA reads as TGTGCCAGCAGTTTATTACATGCAGGGGCAGGGACCGGGGAGCTGTTTTTT. V gene TRBV27 combines with J gene TRBJ2-2; the D gene is possibly TRBD1 (6 bases). V shed 1 base and J shed 5 bases, with 17 bases lying between them. The CDR3 runs to 17 residues. Germline V gene sequence: CDR1 MNHEY, CDR2 SMNVEV (reference sequence).

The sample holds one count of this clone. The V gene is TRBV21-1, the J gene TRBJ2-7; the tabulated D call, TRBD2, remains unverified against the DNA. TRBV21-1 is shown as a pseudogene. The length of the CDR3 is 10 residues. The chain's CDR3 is CASSRGGHYF. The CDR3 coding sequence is TGTGCCAGCAGCCGCGGGGGTCATTACTTC.

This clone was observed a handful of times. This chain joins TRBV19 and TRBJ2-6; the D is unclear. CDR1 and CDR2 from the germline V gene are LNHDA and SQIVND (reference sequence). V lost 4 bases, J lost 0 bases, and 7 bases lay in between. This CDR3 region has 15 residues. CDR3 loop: CASSSASSGANVLTF. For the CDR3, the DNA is TGTGCCAGTAGTAGCGCGAGCTCTGGGGCCAACGTCCTGACTTTC.

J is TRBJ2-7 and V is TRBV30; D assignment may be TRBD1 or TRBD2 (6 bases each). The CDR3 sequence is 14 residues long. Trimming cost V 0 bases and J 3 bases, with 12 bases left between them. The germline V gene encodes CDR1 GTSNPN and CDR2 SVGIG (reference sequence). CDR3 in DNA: TGTGCCTGGAGTGTAGTGGGGGGCAGCTACGAGCAGTACTTC. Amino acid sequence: CAWSVVGGSYEQYF.

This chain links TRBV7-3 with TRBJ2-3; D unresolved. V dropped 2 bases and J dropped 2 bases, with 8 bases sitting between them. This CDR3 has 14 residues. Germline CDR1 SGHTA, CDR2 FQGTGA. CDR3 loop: CASSLDGLTDTQYF. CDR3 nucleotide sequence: TGTGCCAGCAGCTTAGACGGGCTCACAGATACGCAGTATTTT.

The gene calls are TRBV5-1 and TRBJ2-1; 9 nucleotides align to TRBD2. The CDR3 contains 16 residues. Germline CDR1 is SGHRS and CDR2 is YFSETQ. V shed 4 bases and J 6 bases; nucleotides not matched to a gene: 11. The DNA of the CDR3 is TGCGCCAGCAGCCCCCGGGCGGGGGGGCCTGCCAATGAGCAGTTCTTC. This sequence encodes CASSPRAGGPANEQFF.

The CDR3 region is CASSEQRGGLGELFF. In DNA, the CDR3 is TGCGCCAGCAGCGAACAGCGGGGGGGACTCGGGGAGCTGTTTTTT. The rearrangement links TRBV4-3 to TRBJ2-2, with 10 bases matching TRBD2. The CDR3 contains 15 residues. V shed 5 bases, J shed 7 bases, and the junction held 7 bases outside the gene matches. In germline, CDR1 is LGHNA, CDR2 YSLEER.

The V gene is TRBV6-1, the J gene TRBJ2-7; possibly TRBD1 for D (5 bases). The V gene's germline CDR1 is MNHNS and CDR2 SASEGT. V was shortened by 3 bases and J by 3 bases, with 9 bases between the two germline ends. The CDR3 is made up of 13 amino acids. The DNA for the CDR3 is TGTGCCAGCAGTGACAGGGAAGGCTACGAGCAGTACTTC. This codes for CASSDREGYEQYF.

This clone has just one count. The CDR3 here is CAWSVGEPNTEAFF. The CDR3 nucleotides are TGTGCCTGGAGTGTAGGAGAACCGAACACTGAAGCTTTCTTT. The J gene is TRBJ1-1, the V gene TRBV30; D uncertain. Trimming shortened V by 0 bases and J by 1 base, and 9 bases separated the two germline ends. In germline, CDR1 is GTSNPN, CDR2 SVGIG (reference sequence). The CDR3 runs to 14 residues.

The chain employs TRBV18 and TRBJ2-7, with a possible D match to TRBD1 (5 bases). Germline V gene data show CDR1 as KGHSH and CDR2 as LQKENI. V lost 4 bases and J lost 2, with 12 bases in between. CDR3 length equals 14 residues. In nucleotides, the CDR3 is TGTGCCAGCTCACAGAGCCAGGGAACCTACGAGCAGTACTTC. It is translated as CASSQSQGTYEQYF.

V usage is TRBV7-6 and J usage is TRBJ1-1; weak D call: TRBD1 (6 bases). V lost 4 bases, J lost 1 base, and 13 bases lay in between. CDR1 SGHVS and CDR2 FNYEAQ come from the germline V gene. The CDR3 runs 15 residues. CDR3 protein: CASSSAGVRNTEAFF. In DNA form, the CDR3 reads TGTGCCAGCAGCTCGGCAGGGGTACGGAACACTGAAGCTTTCTTT.

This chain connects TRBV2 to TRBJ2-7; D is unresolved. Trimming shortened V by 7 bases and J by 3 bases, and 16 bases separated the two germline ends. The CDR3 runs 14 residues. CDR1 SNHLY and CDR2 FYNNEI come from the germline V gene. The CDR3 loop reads CASIIPGQDYEQYF. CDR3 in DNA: TGTGCCAGCATTATCCCCGGGCAGGACTACGAGCAGTACTTC.

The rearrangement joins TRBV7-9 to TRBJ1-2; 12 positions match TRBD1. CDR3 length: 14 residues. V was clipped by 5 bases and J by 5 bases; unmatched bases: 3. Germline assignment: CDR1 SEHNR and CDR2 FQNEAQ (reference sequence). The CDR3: CASSPGQGAYGYTF. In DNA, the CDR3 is TGTGCCAGCAGCCCGGGACAGGGGGCGTATGGCTACACCTTC.

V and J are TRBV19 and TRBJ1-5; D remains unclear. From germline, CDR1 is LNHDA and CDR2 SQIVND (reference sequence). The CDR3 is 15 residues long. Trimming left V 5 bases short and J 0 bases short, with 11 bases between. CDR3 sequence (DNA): TGTGCCAGTAGTCCACGGGGTTATAGCAATCAGCCCCAGCATTTT. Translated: CASSPRGYSNQPQHF.

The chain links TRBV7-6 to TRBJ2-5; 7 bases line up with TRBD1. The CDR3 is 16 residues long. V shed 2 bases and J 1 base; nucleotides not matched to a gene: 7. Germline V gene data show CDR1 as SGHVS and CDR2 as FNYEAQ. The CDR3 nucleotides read TGTGCCAGCAGCTTAATCGGGACAGCCCCCCAAGAGACCCAGTACTTC. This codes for CASSLIGTAPQETQYF.